This T cell receptor (beta chain) was sequenced for a study of control samples from healthy donors and cancer patients. TCRdb's copy holds only in-frame clones and misses some; the assay was immunoSEQ multiplex PCR. The data contain 60,000 to 95,000 clones, approximately 88% of them singletons. This CDR3 is 14 amino acids long. The ends were cut back, 0 bases at V and 4 bases at J, with 10 bases in the middle. CDR1 and CDR2 (germline): SGHRS, YFSETQ. V and J are TRBV5-1 and TRBJ2-5; D is undetermined. The specimen was PBMCs. This sequence was found in a woman between 45 and 60 years old with colorectal cancer. CDR3 protein: CASSLGQFRETQYF. CDR3 in DNA: TGCGCCAGCAGCTTGGGACAATTTCGAGAGACCCAGTACTTC.